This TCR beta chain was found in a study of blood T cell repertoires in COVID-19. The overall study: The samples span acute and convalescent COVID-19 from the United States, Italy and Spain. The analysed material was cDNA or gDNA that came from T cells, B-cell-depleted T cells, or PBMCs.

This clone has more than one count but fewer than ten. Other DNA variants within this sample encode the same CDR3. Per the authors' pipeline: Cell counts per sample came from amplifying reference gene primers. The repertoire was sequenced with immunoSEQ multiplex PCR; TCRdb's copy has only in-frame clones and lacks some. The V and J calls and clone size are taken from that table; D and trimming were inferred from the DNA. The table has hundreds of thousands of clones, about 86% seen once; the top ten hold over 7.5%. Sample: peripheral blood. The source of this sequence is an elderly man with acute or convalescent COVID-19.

CDR3 nucleotide sequence: TGTGCCAGCAGCGACCGGACAGGGGCCTACGAGCAGTACTTC. This codes for CASSDRTGAYEQYF. The V call is TRBV7-9, the J call TRBJ2-7; 9 nucleotides align to TRBD1. Germline lookup yields CDR1 SEHNR and CDR2 FQNEAQ (reference sequence). The CDR3 runs to 14 residues. V trimming: 5 bases; J trimming: 2 bases; junction bases outside the gene matches: 4.